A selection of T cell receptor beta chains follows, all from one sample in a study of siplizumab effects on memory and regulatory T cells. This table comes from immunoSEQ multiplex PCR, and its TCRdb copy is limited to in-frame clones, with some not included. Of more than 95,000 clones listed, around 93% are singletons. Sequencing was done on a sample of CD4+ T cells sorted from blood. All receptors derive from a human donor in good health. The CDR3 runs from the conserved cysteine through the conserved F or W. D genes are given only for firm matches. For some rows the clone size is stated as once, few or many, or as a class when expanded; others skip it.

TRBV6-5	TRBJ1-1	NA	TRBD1	TGTGCCAGCAGTTACTCGACAGGGCTCGGCACTGAAGCTTTCTTT	CASSYSTGLGTEAFF
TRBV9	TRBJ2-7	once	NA	TGTGCCATCCGGGGGGCTTCTACTCTTGTTTCCCGCTACGAGCAGTACTTC	CAIRGASTLVSRYEQYF
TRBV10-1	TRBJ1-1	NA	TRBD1	TGCGCCAGCAGTGCTCAGGGGGCCGGCACTGAAGCTTTCTTT	CASSAQGAGTEAFF
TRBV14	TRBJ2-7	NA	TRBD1	TGTGCCAGCAGCCAAGATCACCGGGACAGGGGGCGATTAAGGGGGTCCGAGCAGTACTTC	CASSQDHRDRGRLRGSEQYF
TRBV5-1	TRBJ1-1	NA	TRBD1	TGCGCCAGCAGCTTATTACAGGGGGTTGGGACTGAAGCTTTCTTT	CASSLLQGVGTEAFF
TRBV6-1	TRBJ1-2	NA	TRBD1	TGTGCCAGCAGTACGGGACAGGGGTATGGCTACACCTTC	CASSTGQGYGYTF
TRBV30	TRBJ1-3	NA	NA	TGTGCCTGTACAGGAACCTCTGGAAACACCATATATTTT	CACTGTSGNTIYF
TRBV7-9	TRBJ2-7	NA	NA	TGTGCCAGCAGCCGTCTGACGGGGTGGAACTACGAGCAGTACTTC	CASSRLTGWNYEQYF
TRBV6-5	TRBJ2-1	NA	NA	TGTGCCAGCAGCAATAGCGGTTACAATGAGCAGTTCTTC	CASSNSGYNEQFF
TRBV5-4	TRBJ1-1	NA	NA	TGTGCCAGCAGCTTACCCGGACGGGGAACCTTCAATACTGAAGCTTTCTTT	CASSLPGRGTFNTEAFF
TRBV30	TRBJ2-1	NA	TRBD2	TGTGCCTGGAGTAGCGGGAGGACAAATTACAATGAGCAGTTCTTC	CAWSSGRTNYNEQFF
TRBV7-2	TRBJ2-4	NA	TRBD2	TGTGCCAGCAGCTTAGGGTCAGCGGGGGTCAAAAACATTCAGTACTTC	CASSLGSAGVKNIQYF
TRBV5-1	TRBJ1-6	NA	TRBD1	TGCGCCAGCAGCTTAGACAGGGGGGGTTCACCCCTCCACTTT	CASSLDRGGSPLHF
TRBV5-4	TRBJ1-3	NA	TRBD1	TGTGCCAGCAGCTTGGGGGGACAGGGTAAAAACACCATATATTTT	CASSLGGQGKNTIYF
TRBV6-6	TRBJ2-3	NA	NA	TGTGCCAGCAATAAGGGGGGGTCAAGCACAGATACGCAGTATTTT	CASNKGGSSTDTQYF
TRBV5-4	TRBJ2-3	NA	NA	TGTGCCAGCAGCTCGGGTGTCCCCCAAGATACGCAGTATTTT	CASSSGVPQDTQYF
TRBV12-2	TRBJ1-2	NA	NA	TGTGCAAGTCGCTTAGGAGTTAACTATGGCTACACCTTC	CASRLGVNYGYTF
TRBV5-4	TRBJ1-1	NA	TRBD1	TGTGCCAGCAGCAGAAAACAGGGGGCGGCTTTCTTT	CASSRKQGAAFF
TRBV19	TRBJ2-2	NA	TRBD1	TGTGCCAGTAGTAGGGAGGGGACAGGGGGCCGCACCGGGGAGCTGTTTTTT	CASSREGTGGRTGELFF
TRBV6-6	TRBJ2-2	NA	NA	TGTGCCAGCAGTGACAGCGTTCTCCGTGCCGGGGAGCTGTTTTTT	CASSDSVLRAGELFF
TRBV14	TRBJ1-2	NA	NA	TGTGCCAGCAGCGAAAAGGCAAGGGTGTCCTATGGCTACACCTTC	CASSEKARVSYGYTF
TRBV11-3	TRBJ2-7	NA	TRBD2	TGTGCCAGCAGCTTAGGGCTAGCGGGAGCGTCCTACGAGCAGTACTTC	CASSLGLAGASYEQYF
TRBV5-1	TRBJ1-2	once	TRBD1	TGCGCCAGCAGCTTGGGACAGGGGGCTTTTGGCTACACCTTC	CASSLGQGAFGYTF
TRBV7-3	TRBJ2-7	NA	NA	TGTGCCAGCAGCTTAAACTTACACAGGGTGGAGGGGGCCTACGAGCAGTACTTC	CASSLNLHRVEGAYEQYF
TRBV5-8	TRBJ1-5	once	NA	TGTGCCAGCAGCGTGGGGGTCGGCAGGGCCAATCAGCCCCAGCATTTT	CASSVGVGRANQPQHF